The TCR beta chain described here comes from a study of human T cells and chemical hapten exposure. This clonotype was observed at least ten times. MiXCR, run by TCRdb on the RACE reads, gives a single entry per CDR3 protein. The profile shows about 360,000 distinct CDR3 sequences, 4.8% of them singletons. Documented time point: patch test 1, 2 weeks after DPC sensitization. Described treatment: therapeutic diphenylcyclopropenone sensitization with weekly scalp DPC. The material sequenced was whole blood, taken in connection with sensitization to the hapten diphenylcyclopropenone (DPC). The clonotype was recovered from a woman aged 50 to 65 with alopecia areata. Some clones in this sample may be carry-over from other donors' samples.

The CDR3 sequence: CASMDRTRDRSDTQYF. The DNA of the CDR3 is TGTGCCAGCATGGACAGGACACGGGATAGGTCAGATACGCAGTATTTT. The chain recombines TRBV25-1 with TRBJ2-3; TRBD1 agrees at 7 bases. This CDR3 is built from 16 residues. In germline, CDR1 is MGHDK, CDR2 SYGVNS. The V and J ends lost 7 bases and 4 bases, in that order; junction bases with no gene match: 14.